The rows below give T cell receptor beta chains drawn from one sample of a study of Ad26.COV2.S vaccination and SARS-CoV-2 variants. The method was immunoSEQ multiplex PCR; TCRdb's version includes in-frame clones alone and lacks a portion of them. The sample contains some 340,000 clones, approximately 86% of which appear only once. This material consisted of peripheral blood, taken in a trial of Ad26.COV2.S vaccine versus placebo. Source of these receptors: a person aged 18-60 years who received the Ad26.COV2.S COVID-19 vaccine or a placebo. The CDR3 runs from the conserved cysteine through the conserved F or W. The order of the fields is CDR3 DNA, CDR3 protein, V gene, J gene, clone size, D gene. D genes are given only for firm matches. The size entry is marked missing in some rows and otherwise reads once, few, many or a size class.

cdr3_nt: TGTGCCAGCAGCCAAGAGAGGTGGGGTGGTCAGCCCCAGCATTTT; cdr3_aa: CASSQERWGGQPQHF; v_call: TRBV3-1/TRBV3-2; j_call: TRBJ1-5; clone_size: .; d_call: .
cdr3_nt: TGTGCCTGGAGTAGGGAACTGACGAGCCCTTCAACCGAAAAACTGTTTTTT; cdr3_aa: CAWSRELTSPSTEKLFF; v_call: TRBV30; j_call: TRBJ1-4; clone_size: once; d_call: .
cdr3_nt: TGTGCCAGCAGCCCCCGAGGACAGGCCTCTGGAAACACCATATATTTT; cdr3_aa: CASSPRGQASGNTIYF; v_call: TRBV7-2; j_call: TRBJ1-3; clone_size: .; d_call: TRBD1
cdr3_nt: TGTGCCAGCACCGACAGAACGGTCTCTGGAAACACCATATATTTT; cdr3_aa: CASTDRTVSGNTIYF; v_call: TRBV6-5; j_call: TRBJ1-3; clone_size: .; d_call: .
cdr3_nt: TGTGCCATCAGAACCACAGGGGAAGAGACCCAGTACTTC; cdr3_aa: CAIRTTGEETQYF; v_call: TRBV10-3; j_call: TRBJ2-5; clone_size: .; d_call: TRBD1
cdr3_nt: TGTGCCTGGAGTGGCGGAGATAGCAATCAGCCCCAGCATTTT; cdr3_aa: CAWSGGDSNQPQHF; v_call: TRBV30; j_call: TRBJ1-5; clone_size: .; d_call: .
cdr3_nt: TGTGCCAGCAGCTTAACGCCGAACTCTGGAAACACCATATATTTT; cdr3_aa: CASSLTPNSGNTIYF; v_call: TRBV5-4; j_call: TRBJ1-3; clone_size: .; d_call: .
cdr3_nt: TGCGCCAGCAGCCAAGTCCCAGGGGGGGGATCACCCCTCCACTTT; cdr3_aa: CASSQVPGGGSPLHF; v_call: TRBV4-1; j_call: TRBJ1-6; clone_size: once; d_call: TRBD1
cdr3_nt: TGTGCCAGCAGCGCTGGAGCAGGGGGGGGCTACACCTTC; cdr3_aa: CASSAGAGGGYTF; v_call: TRBV7-6; j_call: TRBJ1-2; clone_size: .; d_call: TRBD1
cdr3_nt: TGTGCCAGCAGCTCTTACAGGGGGCGCAACACCGGGGAGCTGTTTTTT; cdr3_aa: CASSSYRGRNTGELFF; v_call: TRBV5-4; j_call: TRBJ2-2; clone_size: .; d_call: TRBD1
cdr3_nt: TGTGCCAGCAGCTTGAGGGTGTCGGGTGCTAACTATGGCTACACCTTC; cdr3_aa: CASSLRVSGANYGYTF; v_call: TRBV12-1; j_call: TRBJ1-2; clone_size: once; d_call: .
cdr3_nt: TGTGCCAGCAGCTGGGGGACAGGGCGCGGGTATGAGCAGTTCTTC; cdr3_aa: CASSWGTGRGYEQFF; v_call: TRBV5-6; j_call: TRBJ2-1; clone_size: many; d_call: TRBD1
cdr3_nt: TGTGCCAGCTCACCACAACCCGATCAGCCCCAGTATTTT; cdr3_aa: CASSPQPDQPQYF; v_call: TRBV18; j_call: TRBJ2-3; clone_size: .; d_call: .
cdr3_nt: TGCAGCGTTCAGGGGTTCGGGGAGCTGTTTTTT; cdr3_aa: CSVQGFGELFF; v_call: TRBV29-1; j_call: TRBJ2-2; clone_size: once; d_call: .